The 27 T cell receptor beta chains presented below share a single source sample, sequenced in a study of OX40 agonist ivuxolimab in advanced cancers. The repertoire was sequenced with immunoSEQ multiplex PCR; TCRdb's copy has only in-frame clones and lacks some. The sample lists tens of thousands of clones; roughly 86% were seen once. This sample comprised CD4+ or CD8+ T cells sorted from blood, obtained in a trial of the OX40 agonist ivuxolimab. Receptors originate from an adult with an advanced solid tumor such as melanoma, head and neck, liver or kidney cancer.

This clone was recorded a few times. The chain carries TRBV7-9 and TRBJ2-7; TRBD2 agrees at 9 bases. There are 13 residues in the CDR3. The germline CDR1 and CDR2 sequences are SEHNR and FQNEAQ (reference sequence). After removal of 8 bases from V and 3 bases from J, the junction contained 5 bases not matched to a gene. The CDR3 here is CASGSGRFYEQYF. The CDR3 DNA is TGTGCCAGCGGCAGCGGGAGGTTCTACGAGCAGTACTTC.

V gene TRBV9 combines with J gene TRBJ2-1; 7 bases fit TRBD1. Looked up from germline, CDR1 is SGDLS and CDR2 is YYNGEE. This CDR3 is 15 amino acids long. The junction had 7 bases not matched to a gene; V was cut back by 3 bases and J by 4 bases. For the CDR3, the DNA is TGTGCCAGCAGCGCCCGGGACAGCAAGTACAATGAGCAGTTCTTC. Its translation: CASSARDSKYNEQFF.

CDR3 region: CASSPRTGDYEQYF. The CDR3 region has the DNA TGTGCCAGCAGCCCGAGGACAGGGGACTACGAGCAGTACTTC. The chain recombines TRBV4-2 with TRBJ2-7; the match to TRBD1 covers 9 bases. The CDR3 has 14 amino acids. The J segment lost 3 bases and the V segment lost 4 bases, leaving 4 bases of the junction unmatched. Germline loops: CDR1 LGHNA, CDR2 YNFKEQ.

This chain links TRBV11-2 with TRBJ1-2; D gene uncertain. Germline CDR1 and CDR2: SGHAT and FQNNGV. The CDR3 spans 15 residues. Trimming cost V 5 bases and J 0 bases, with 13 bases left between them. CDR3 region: CASSTNSGANYGYTF. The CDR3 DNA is TGTGCCAGCAGCACTAACTCAGGAGCTAACTATGGCTACACCTTC. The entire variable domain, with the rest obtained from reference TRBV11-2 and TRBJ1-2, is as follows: EAGVAQSPRYKIIEKRQSVAFWCNPISGHATLYWYQQILGQGPKLLIQFQNNGVVDDSQLPKDRFSAERLKGVDSTLKIQPAKLEDSAVYLCASSTNSGANYGYTFGSGTRLTVV.

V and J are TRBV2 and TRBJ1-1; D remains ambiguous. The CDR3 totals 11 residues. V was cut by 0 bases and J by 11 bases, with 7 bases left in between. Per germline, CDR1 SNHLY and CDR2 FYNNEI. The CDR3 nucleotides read TGTGCCAGCAGTGAAGCGCTTCTGGCTTTCTTT. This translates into CASSEALLAFF. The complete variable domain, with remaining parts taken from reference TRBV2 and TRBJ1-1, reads EPEVTQTPSHQVTQMGQEVILRCVPISNHLYFYWYRQILGQKVEFLVSFYNNEISEKSEIFDDQFSVERPDGSNFTLKIRSTKLEDSAMYFCASSEALLAFFGQGTRLTVV.

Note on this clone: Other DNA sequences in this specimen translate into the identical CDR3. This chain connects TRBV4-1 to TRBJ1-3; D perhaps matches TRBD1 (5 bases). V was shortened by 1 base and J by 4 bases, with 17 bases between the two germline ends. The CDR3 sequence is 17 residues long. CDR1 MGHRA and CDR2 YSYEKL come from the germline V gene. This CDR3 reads CASSQARGENSGNTIYF. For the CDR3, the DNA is TGCGCCAGCAGCCAAGCTAGAGGGGAAAACTCCGGAAACACCATATATTTT.

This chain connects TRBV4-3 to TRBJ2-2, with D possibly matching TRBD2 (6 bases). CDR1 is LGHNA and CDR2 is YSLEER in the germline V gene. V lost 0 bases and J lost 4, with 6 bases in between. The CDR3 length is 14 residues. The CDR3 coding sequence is TGCGCCAGCAGCCAAGAGGGGGGCACCGGGGAGCTGTTTTTT. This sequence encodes CASSQEGGTGELFF.

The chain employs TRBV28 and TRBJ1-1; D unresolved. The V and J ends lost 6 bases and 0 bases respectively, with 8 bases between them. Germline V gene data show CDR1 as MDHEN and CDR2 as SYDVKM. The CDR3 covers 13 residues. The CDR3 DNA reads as TGTGCCAGCAGAGGACGGATGAACACTGAAGCTTTCTTT. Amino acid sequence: CASRGRMNTEAFF. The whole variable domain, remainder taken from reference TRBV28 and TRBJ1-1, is DVKVTQSSRYLVKRTGEKVFLECVQDMDHENMFWYRQDPGLGLRLIYFSYDVKMKEKGDIPEGYSVSREKKERFSLILESASTNQTSMYLCASRGRMNTEAFFGQGTRLTVV.

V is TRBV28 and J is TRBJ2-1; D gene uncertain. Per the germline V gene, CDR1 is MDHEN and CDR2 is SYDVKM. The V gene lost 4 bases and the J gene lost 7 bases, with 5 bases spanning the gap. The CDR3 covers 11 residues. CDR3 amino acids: CASSSQNEQFF. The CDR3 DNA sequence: TGTGCCAGCAGTTCCCAAAATGAGCAGTTCTTC.

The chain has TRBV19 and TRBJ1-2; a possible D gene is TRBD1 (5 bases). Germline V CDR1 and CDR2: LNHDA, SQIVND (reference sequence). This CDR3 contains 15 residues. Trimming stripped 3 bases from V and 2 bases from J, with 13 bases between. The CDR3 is CASSMGLAENYGYTF. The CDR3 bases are TGTGCCAGTAGTATGGGGCTTGCGGAAAACTATGGCTACACCTTC. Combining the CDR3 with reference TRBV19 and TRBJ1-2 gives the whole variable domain DGGITQSPKYLFRKEGQNVTLSCEQNLNHDAMYWYRQDPGQGLRLIYYSQIVNDFQKGDIAEGYSVSREKKESFPLTVTSAQKNPTAFYLCASSMGLAENYGYTFGSGTRLTVV.

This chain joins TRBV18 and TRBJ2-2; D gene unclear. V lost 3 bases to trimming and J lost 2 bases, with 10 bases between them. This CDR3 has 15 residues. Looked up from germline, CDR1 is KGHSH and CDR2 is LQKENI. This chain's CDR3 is CASSPETYNTGELFF. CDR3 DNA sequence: TGTGCCAGCTCACCCGAGACTTACAACACCGGGGAGCTGTTTTTT.

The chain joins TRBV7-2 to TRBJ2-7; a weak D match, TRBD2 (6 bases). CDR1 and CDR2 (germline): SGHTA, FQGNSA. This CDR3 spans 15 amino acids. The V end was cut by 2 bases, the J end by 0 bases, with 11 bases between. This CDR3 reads CASSLRRAGSYEQYF. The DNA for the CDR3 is TGTGCCAGCAGCTTAAGGAGGGCCGGCTCCTACGAGCAGTACTTC.

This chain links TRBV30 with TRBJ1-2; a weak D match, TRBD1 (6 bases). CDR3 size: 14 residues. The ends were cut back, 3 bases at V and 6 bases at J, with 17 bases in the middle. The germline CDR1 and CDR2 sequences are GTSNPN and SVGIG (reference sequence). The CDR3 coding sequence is TGTGCCTGGAGGGCGCGGGGGCTCTACCATGGCTACACCTTC. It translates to CAWRARGLYHGYTF.

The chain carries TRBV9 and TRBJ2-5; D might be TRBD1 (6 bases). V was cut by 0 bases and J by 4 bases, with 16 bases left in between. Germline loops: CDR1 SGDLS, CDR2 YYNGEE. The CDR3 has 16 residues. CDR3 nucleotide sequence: TGTGCCAGCAGCGTAGCTACAGGGCTCGGAGGAGAGACCCAGTACTTC. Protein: CASSVATGLGGETQYF.

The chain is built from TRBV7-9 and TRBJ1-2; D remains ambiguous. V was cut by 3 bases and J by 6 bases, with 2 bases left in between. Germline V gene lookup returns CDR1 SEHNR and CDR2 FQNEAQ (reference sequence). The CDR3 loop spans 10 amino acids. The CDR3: CASSFNGYTF. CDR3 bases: TGTGCCAGCAGCTTCAATGGCTACACCTTC.

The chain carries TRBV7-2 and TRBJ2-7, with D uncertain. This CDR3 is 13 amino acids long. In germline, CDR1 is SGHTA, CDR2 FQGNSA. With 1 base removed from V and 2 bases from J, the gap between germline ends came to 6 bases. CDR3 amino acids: CASSLELAYEQYF. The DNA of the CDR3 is TGTGCCAGCAGCTTAGAGCTTGCCTACGAGCAGTACTTC. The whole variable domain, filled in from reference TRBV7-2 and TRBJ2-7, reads GAGVSQSPSNKVTEKGKDVELRCDPISGHTALYWYRQSLGQGLEFLIYFQGNSAPDKSGLPSDRFSAERTGGSVSTLTIQRTQQEDSAVYLCASSLELAYEQYFGPGTRLTVT.

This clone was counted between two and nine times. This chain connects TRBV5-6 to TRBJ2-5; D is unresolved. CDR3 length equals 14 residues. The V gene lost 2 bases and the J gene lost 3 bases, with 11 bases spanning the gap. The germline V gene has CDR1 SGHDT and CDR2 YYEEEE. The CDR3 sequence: CASSFHGGEETQYF. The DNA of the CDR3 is TGTGCCAGCAGCTTCCATGGCGGAGAAGAGACCCAGTACTTC.

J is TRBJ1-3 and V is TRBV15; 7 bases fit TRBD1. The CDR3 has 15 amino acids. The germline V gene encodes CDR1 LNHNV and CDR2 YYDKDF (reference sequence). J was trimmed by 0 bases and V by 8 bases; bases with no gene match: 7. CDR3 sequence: CATSRGDTSGNTIYF. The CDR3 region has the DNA TGTGCCACCTCCAGGGGGGACACCTCTGGAAACACCATATATTTT.

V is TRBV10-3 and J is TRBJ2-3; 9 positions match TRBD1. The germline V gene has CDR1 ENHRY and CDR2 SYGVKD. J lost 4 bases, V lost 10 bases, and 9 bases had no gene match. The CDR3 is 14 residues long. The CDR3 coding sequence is TGTGCCACCAAAAGGGACAGGGAGGCAGATACGCAGTATTTT. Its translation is CATKRDREADTQYF.

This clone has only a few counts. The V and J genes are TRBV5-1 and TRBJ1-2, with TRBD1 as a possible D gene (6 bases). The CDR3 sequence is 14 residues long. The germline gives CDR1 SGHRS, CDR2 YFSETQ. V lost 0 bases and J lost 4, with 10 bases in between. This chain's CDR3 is CASSLAQGPYGYTF. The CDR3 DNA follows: TGCGCCAGCAGCTTGGCACAGGGTCCCTATGGCTACACCTTC.

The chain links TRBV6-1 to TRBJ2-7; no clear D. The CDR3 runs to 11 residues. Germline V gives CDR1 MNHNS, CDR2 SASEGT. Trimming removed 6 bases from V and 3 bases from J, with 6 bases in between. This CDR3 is CASSHNYEQYF. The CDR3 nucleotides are TGTGCCAGCAGCCACAACTACGAGCAGTACTTC.

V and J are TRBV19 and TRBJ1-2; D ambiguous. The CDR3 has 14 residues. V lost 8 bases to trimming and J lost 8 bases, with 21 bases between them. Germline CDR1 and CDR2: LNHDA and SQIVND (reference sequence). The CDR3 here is CASQSPGSGGGYTF. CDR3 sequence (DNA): TGTGCCAGTCAATCTCCGGGATCGGGTGGCGGCTACACCTTC.

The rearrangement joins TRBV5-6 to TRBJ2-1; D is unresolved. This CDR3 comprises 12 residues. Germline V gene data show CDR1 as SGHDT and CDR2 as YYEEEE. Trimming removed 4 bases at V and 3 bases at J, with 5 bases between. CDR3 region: CASSPGYNEQFF. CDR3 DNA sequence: TGTGCCAGCAGCCCGGGCTACAATGAGCAGTTCTTC.

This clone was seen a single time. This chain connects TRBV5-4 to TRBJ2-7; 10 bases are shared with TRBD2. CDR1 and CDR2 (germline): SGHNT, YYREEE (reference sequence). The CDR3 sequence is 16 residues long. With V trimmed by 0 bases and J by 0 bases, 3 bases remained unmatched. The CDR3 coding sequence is TGTGCCAGCAGCTTGGAACTAGCGGGGAGCTCCTACGAGCAGTACTTC. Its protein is CASSLELAGSSYEQYF.

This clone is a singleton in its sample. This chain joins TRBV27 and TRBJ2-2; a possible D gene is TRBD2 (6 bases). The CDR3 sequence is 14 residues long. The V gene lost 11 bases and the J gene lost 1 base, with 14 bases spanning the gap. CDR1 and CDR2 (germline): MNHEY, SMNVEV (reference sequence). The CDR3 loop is CACNGGRNTGELFF. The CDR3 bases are TGTGCCTGCAACGGAGGGAGGAACACCGGGGAGCTGTTTTTT.

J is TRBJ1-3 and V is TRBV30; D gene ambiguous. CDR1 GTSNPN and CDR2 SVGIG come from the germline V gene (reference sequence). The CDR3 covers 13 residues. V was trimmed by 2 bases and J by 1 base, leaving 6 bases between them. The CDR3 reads CAWSTGSGNTIYF. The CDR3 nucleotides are TGTGCCTGGAGTACGGGGTCTGGAAACACCATATATTTT. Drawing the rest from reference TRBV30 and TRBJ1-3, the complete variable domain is SQTIHQWPATLVQPVGSPLSLECTVEGTSNPNLYWYRQAAGRGLQLLFYSVGIGQISSEVPQNLSASRPQDRQFILSSKKLLLSDSGFYLCAWSTGSGNTIYFGEGSWLTVV.

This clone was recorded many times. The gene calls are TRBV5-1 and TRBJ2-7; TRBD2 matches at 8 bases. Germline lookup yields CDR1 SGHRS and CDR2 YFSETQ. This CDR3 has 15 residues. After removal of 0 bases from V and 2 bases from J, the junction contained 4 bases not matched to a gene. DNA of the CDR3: TGCGCCAGCAGCTTGGAACCGGGAGGGACCTACGAGCAGTACTTC. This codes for CASSLEPGGTYEQYF.